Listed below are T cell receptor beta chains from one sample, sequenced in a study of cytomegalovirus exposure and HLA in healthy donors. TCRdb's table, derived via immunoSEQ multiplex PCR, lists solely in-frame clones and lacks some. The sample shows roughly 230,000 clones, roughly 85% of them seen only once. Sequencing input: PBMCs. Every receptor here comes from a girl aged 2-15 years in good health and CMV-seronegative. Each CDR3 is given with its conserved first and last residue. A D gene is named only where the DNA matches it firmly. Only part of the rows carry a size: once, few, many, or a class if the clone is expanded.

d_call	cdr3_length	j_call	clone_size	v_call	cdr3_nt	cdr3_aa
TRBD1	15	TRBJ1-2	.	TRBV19	TGTGCCAGTAGTATCGGGACAGGGGTAAACTATGGCTACACCTTC	CASSIGTGVNYGYTF
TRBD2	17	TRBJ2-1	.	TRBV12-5	TGTGCTAGTGGTTTGGTACGACTAGCGGGAGGTTCATATGAGCAGTTCTTC	CASGLVRLAGGSYEQFF
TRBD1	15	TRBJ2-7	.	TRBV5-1	TGCGCCAGCAGCTCACAGGGGGCAATTTTATACGAGCAGTACTTC	CASSSQGAILYEQYF
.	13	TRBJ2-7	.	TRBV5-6	TGTGCCAGCCGAGAACTAAGCGGCGACGAGCAGTACTTC	CASRELSGDEQYF
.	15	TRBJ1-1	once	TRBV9	TGTGCCAGCAGCGCCTATTACAGCACTGGAAACGAAGCTTTCTTT	CASSAYYSTGNEAFF
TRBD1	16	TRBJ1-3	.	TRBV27	TGTGCCAGCAGTTTTGGGACAGGGGGCATAGGAAACACCATATATTTT	CASSFGTGGIGNTIYF
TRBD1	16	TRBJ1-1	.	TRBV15	TGTGCCACCAGCAGAGGTGGACAGGGCCTGTGGGCTGAAGCTTTCTTT	CATSRGGQGLWAEAFF
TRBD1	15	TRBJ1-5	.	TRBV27	TGTGCCAGCAGTTTATCGACAGGGGGCAATCAGCCCCAGCATTTT	CASSLSTGGNQPQHF
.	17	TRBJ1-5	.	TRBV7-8	TGTGCCAGCAGCTTAACACCACGTGGAGGGTCGGGTCAGCCCCAGCATTTT	CASSLTPRGGSGQPQHF
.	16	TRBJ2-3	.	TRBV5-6	TGTGCCAGCACCCTCGGGCGGGCTACTAGCACAGATACGCAGTATTTT	CASTLGRATSTDTQYF
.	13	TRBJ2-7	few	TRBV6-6	TGTGCCAGCAGTTACCAGGGCCCCTACGAGCAGTACTTC	CASSYQGPYEQYF
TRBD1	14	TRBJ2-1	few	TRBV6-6	TGTGCCAGCAGTTACGTGGACAGGGGTTGGGAGCAGTTCTTC	CASSYVDRGWEQFF
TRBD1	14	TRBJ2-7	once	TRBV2	TGTGCCAGCAGTGAAGCGATACCGACAGGGAAGCAGTACTTC	CASSEAIPTGKQYF
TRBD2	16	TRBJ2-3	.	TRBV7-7	TGTGCCAGCAGCCCCCACGGGGGGGGCATTGGAGATACGCAGTATTTT	CASSPHGGGIGDTQYF
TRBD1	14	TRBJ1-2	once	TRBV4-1	TGCGCCAGCAGCCAAGGATGGACAGGGGGCGAGGAGTACTTC	CASSQGWTGGEEYF
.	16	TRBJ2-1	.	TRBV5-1	TGCGCCAGCCGCAGGGGGGCCGGAATCTCCTACAATGAGCAGTTCTTC	CASRRGAGISYNEQFF
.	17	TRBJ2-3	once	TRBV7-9	TGTGCCAGCAGCAAAGCATCGGACTCCCTTCGTATGGATACGCAGTATTTT	CASSKASDSLRMDTQYF
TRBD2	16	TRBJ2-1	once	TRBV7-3	TGTGCCAGCAGCATAATTAGCGGGGGGGCCCGCAATGAGCAGTTCTTC	CASSIISGGARNEQFF
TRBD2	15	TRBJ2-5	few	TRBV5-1	TGCGCCAGCAGCGGAACAGCGGGGGGCCAAGAGACCCAGTACTTC	CASSGTAGGQETQYF
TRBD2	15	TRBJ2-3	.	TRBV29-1	TGCAGCGTTGCGAGGACTAGCGGGAGGTCAGATACGCAGTATTTT	CSVARTSGRSDTQYF
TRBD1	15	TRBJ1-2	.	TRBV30	TGTGCCTGGAGTGTAAGGGCACAGGGGGTAGGGGGCTACACCTTC	CAWSVRAQGVGGYTF
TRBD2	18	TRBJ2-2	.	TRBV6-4	TGTGCCAGCAGTAGACTAGCGGGGGATTACGCGAACACCGGGGAGCTGTTTTTT	CASSRLAGDYANTGELFF
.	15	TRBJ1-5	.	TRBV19	TGTGCCAGTAGTTTCGGTACCCATAGCAATCAGCCCCAGCATTTT	CASSFGTHSNQPQHF
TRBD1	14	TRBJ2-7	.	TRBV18	TGTGCCAGCTCACCAACTGGGACAGGGTCCGAGCAGTACTTC	CASSPTGTGSEQYF
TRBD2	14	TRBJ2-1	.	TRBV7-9	TGTGCCAGCAGCCCGGCTAGCGGGTACAATGAGCAGTTCTTC	CASSPASGYNEQFF
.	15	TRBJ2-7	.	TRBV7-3	TGTGCCAGCGGATACAGGGAAGGTGGGACCTACGAGCAGTACTTC	CASGYREGGTYEQYF
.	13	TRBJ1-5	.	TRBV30	TGTGCCTGGACCCAGGAGGGAAATCAGCCCCAGCATTTT	CAWTQEGNQPQHF
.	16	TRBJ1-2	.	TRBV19	TGTGCCAGTGCCCAAGACGCGGTCAGGGTACACTATGGCTACACCTTC	CASAQDAVRVHYGYTF
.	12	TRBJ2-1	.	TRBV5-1	TGCGCCAGCAGCTTGGACAGGGCGAAGCAGTTCTTC	CASSLDRAKQFF
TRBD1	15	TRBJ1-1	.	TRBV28	TGTGCCAGCATTACGCAGGGGGCTGGGAACACTGAAGCTTTCTTT	CASITQGAGNTEAFF
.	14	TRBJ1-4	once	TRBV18	TGTGCCAGCTCACCAACGGCAACTAATGAAAAACTGTTTTTT	CASSPTATNEKLFF
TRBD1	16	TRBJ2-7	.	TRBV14	TGTGCCAGCAGCCAAGCACCGGGACAGGGATTGTACGAGCAGTACTTC	CASSQAPGQGLYEQYF
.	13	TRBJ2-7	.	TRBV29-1	TGCAGCGTTGAAGGGCAGGCGCCCTACGAGCAGTACTTC	CSVEGQAPYEQYF
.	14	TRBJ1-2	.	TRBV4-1	TGCGCCAGCAGCCCAAGGCGGGAGTTCTATGGCTACACCTTC	CASSPRREFYGYTF
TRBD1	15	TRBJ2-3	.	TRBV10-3	TGTGCCATCAGCGCCAGACAGGGGACGGGAGATACGCAGTATTTT	CAISARQGTGDTQYF
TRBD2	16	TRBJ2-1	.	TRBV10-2	TGCGCCAGCAGGGTGGCGGGAGCGACCTCCTACAATGAGCAGTTCTTC	CASRVAGATSYNEQFF
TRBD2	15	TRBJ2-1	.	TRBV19	TGTGCCAGTAGTTATAGCGGGAGGTTAGACAATGAGCAGTTCTTC	CASSYSGRLDNEQFF
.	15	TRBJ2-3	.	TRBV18	TGTGCCAGCTCACCCGGCCAACAACACACTAATACGCAGTATTTT	CASSPGQQHTNTQYF
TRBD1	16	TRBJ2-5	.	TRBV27	TGTGCCAGCACCCCCCGCCCCGACAGGGGCCAAGAGACCCAGTACTTC	CASTPRPDRGQETQYF
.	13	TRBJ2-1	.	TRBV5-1	TGCGCCAGCAGTTTTGACTATTACAATGAGCAGTTCTTC	CASSFDYYNEQFF
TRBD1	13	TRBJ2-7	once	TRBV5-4	TGTGCCAGCAGCTTACAGGGGCCCTACGAGCAGTACTTC	CASSLQGPYEQYF
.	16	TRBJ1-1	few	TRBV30	TGTGCCTGGAGTGTAGGCAGGGTAGAGGTGAACACTGAAGCTTTCTTT	CAWSVGRVEVNTEAFF
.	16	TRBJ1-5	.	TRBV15	TGTGCCACCAGCAGAGATCGGGGTTCTATCAATCAGCCCCAGCATTTT	CATSRDRGSINQPQHF
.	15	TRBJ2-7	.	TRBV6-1	TGTGCCACACGCTCTGGGACATCCGGAGGCTACGAGCGGTACTTC	CATRSGTSGGYERYF
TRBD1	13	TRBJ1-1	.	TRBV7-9	TGTGCCAGCAGCTTATACGGGACAGGGGAAGCTTTCTTT	CASSLYGTGEAFF
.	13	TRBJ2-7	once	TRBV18	TGTGCCAGCTCCCCCCTCCGGGAAGGCGAGCAGTACTTC	CASSPLREGEQYF
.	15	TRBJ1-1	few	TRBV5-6	TGTGCCAGCAGCTTGGTCAGGACGAGGGTACATGAAGCTTTCTTT	CASSLVRTRVHEAFF
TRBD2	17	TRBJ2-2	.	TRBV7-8	TGTGCCAGCAGCTTAGGTCGGACTAGCGGGAGGACCGGGGAGCTGTTTTTT	CASSLGRTSGRTGELFF
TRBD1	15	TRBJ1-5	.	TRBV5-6	TGTGCCAGCAGCTTGGCCGGGACAGGGTATCAGCCCCAGCATTTT	CASSLAGTGYQPQHF
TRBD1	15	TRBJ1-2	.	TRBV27	TGTGCCAGCAGGGTCGTTGGGACAGGGGGCCTTGGCTACACCTTC	CASRVVGTGGLGYTF
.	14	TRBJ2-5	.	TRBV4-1	TGCGCCAGCAGCCAACTTCTAGGCGCAGAGACCCAGTACTTC	CASSQLLGAETQYF